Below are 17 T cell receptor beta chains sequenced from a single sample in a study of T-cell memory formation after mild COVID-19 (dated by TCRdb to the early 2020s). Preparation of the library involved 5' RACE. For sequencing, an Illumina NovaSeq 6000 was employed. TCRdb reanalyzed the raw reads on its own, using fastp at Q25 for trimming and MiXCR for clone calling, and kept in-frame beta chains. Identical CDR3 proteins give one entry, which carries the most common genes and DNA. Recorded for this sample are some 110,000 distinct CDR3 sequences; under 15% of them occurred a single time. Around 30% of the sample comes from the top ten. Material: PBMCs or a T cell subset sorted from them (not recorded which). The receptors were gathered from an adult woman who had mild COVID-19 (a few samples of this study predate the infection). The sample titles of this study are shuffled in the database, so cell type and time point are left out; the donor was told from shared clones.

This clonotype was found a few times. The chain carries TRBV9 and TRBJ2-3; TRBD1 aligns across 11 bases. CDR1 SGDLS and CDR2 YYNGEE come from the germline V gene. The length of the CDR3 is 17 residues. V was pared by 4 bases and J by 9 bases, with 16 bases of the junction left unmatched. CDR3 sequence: CASSPHGGQGGAVTQYF. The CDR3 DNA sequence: TGTGCCAGCAGCCCCCACGGGGGACAGGGGGGGGCTGTGACGCAGTATTTT.

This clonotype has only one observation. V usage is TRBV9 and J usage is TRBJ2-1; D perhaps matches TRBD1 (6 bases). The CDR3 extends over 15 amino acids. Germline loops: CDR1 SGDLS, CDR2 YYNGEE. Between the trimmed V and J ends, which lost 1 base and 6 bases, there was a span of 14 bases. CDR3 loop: CASSVTDRTLNEQFF. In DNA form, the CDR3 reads TGTGCCAGCAGCGTAACGGACAGAACCCTCAATGAGCAGTTCTTC.

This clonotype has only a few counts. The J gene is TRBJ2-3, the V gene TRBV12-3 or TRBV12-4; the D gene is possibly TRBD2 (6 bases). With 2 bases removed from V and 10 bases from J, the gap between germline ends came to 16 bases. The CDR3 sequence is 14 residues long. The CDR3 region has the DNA TGTGCCAGCAGTTTAAGGGACTTCCCGGGTGCGCAGTATTTT. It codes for CASSLRDFPGAQYF.

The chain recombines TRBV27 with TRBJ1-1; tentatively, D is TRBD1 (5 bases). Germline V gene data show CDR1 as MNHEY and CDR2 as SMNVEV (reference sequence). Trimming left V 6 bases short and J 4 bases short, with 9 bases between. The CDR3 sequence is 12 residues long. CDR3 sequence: CASRSGITEAFF. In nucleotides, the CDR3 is TGTGCCAGCAGATCAGGGATCACTGAAGCTTTCTTT.

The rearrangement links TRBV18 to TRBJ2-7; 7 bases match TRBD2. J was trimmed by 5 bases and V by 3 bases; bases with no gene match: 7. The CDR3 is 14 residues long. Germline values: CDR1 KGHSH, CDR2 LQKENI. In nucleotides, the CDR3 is TGTGCCAGCTCACCGACGGGGGGTTCGCACGAGCAGTACTTC. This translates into CASSPTGGSHEQYF.

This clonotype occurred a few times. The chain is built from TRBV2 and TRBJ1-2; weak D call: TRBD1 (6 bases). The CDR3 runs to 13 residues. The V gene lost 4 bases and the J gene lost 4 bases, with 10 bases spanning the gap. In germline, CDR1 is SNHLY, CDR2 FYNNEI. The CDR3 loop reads CASSVGGAYGYTF. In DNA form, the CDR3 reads TGTGCCAGCAGTGTGGGGGGGGCCTATGGCTACACCTTC.

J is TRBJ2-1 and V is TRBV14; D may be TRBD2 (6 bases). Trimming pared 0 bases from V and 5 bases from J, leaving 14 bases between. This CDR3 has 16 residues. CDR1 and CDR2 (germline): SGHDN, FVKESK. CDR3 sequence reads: CASSQERGIWDNEQFF. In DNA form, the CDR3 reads TGTGCCAGCAGCCAAGAGCGGGGCATCTGGGACAATGAGCAGTTCTTC.

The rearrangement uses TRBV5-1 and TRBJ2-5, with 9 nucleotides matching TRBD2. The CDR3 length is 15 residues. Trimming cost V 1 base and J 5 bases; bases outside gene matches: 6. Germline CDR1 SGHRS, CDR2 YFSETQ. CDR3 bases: TGCGCCAGCAGCTTGAGTAGCGGGGGTTATGAGACCCAGTACTTC. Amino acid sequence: CASSLSSGGYETQYF.

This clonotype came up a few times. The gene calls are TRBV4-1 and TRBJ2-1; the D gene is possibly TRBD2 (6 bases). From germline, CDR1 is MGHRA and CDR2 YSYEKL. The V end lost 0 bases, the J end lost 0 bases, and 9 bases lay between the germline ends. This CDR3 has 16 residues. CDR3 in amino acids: CASSQEWRGSYNEQFF. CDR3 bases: TGCGCCAGCAGCCAAGAATGGCGGGGCTCCTACAATGAGCAGTTCTTC.

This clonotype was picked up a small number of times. The CDR3 region has the DNA TGTGCCAGCAGCGACGGACTAGCGGGAGTTCTTGAGCAGTTCTTC. Amino acids: CASSDGLAGVLEQFF. V usage is TRBV11-3 and J usage is TRBJ2-1, with TRBD2 matching 13 bases. The V segment lost 5 bases and the J segment 9 bases; nucleotides outside the gene matches: 7. The CDR3 is 15 amino acids. Germline CDR1 and CDR2: SGHNT and YENEEA.

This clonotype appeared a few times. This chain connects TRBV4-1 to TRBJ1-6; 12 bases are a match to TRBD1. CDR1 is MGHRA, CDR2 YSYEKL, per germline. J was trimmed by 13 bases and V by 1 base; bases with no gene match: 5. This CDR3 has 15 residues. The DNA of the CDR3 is TGCGCCAGCAGCCAAGTAGGGACAGGGGGCCCGCCCCTCCACTTT. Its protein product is CASSQVGTGGPPLHF.

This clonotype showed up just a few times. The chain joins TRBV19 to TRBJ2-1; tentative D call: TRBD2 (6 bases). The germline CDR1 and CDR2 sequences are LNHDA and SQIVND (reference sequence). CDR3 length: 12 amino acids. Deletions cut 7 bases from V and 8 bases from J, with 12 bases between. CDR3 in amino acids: CASKFSGDEQFF. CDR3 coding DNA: TGTGCCAGTAAATTTAGCGGCGATGAGCAGTTCTTC.

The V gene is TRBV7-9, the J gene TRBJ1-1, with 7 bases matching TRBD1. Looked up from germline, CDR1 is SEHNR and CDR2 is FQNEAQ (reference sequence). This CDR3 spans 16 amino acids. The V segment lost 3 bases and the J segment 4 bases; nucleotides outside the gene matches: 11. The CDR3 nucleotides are TGTGCCAGCAGCTTCCCTGCAGGGGGTTCTAGCACTGAAGCTTTCTTT. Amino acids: CASSFPAGGSSTEAFF. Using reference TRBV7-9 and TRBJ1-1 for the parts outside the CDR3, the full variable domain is DTGVSQNPRHKITKRGQNVTFRCDPISEHNRLYWYRQTLGQGPEFLTYFQNEAQLEKSRLLSDRFSAERPKGSFSTLEIQRTEQGDSAMYLCASSFPAGGSSTEAFFGQGTRLTVV.

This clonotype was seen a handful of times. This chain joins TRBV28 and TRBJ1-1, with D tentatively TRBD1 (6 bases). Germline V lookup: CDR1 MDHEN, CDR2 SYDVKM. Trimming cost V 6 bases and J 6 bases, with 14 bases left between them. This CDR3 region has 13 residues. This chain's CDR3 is CASRPTQGAEAFF. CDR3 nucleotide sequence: TGTGCCAGCAGGCCCACACAGGGAGCTGAAGCTTTCTTT.

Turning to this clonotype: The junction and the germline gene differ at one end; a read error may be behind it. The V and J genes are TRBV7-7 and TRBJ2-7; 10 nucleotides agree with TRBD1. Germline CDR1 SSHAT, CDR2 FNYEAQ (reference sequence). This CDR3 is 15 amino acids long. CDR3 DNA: TGTGCTAGCAGCCTTGGGACAGGGGCCGCGAACGAGCAGTACTTC. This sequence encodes CASSLGTGAANEQYF.

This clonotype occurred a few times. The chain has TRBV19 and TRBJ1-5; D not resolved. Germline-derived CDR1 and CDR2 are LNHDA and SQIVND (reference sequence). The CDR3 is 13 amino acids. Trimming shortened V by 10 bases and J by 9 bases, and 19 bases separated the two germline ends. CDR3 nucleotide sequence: TGTGCCACCAGCCCGGTTTCCGTGGGGCCCCAGCATTTT. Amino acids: CATSPVSVGPQHF.

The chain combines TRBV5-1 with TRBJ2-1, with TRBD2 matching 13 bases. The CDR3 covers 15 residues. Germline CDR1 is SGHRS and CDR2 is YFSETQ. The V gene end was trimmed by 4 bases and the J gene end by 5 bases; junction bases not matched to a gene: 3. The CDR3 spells CASSRGTSGNNEQFF. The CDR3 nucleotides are TGCGCCAGCAGCCGAGGGACTAGCGGGAACAATGAGCAGTTCTTC.